This T cell receptor beta chain came from a study of blood T cell repertoires in COVID-19. At the level of the study: Spain, Italy and the United States supplied samples that represented acute and convalescent COVID-19. PBMCs, B-cell-depleted T cells, or T cells were the source of the cDNA or gDNA that made up the material.

Trimming removed 4 bases at V and 5 bases at J, with 16 bases between. Germline V gives CDR1 SGHNT, CDR2 YYREEE (reference sequence). This CDR3 is 15 amino acids long. In its sample, this clone was seen a few times. In the authors' workflow: Using reference gene primer amplification, nucleated cell counts were estimated. Profiling relied on immunoSEQ multiplex PCR, and the TCRdb table lists in-frame clones only, not all of them. V and J calls and clone size are given by that table; D and trimming were obtained from the DNA. Among about 120,000 clones, 79% were seen once, and the ten largest hold 3.5% to 4.5%.

The sequence came from a woman older than 75 with acute or convalescent COVID-19. This chain joins TRBV5-4 and TRBJ2-1; possible D gene TRBD1, 7 bases. The material sequenced was peripheral blood. The CDR3 here is CASSLPGRGDNEQFF. For the CDR3, the DNA is TGTGCCAGCAGCCTACCTGGCAGGGGGGACAATGAGCAGTTCTTC.